This TCR beta chain is drawn from a study of T cells after yellow fever vaccination. Overall study context: Fractions of low cell number were prepared using SMART-Seq v4 Ultra Low Input.

The CDR3 extends over 15 amino acids. The V end lost 1 base, the J end lost 2 bases, and 9 bases lay between the germline ends. Per germline, CDR1 LNHDA and CDR2 SQIVND (reference sequence). They built TCR cDNA with 5'RACE template switching, a step that put in a universal primer site and UMIs. TCRdb reanalysed the 5' RACE reads using MiXCR and keeps one entry per CDR3 protein. In the table there are some 110,000 distinct CDR3 sequences, more than 5.5% of which are singletons. This clonotype was detected many times. Antigen unknown. Study-wide findings and caveats: There was a possibility that FACS-sorted repertoires contained abundant clonotypes contaminating from the bulk population. After the booster, approximately 95% of CD4 and more than 85% of CD8 primary-response clones were re-detected.

V gene TRBV19 combines with J gene TRBJ2-1; TRBD2 might be the D (5 bases). This receptor was taken from a young man who received the YFV17D yellow fever vaccine. The sequenced sample was CD4+ T cells sorted from PBMCs, obtained around 45 days after the first yellow fever vaccination. CDR3 bases: TGTGCCAGTAGTATAGCTAGCAGTACCTACAATGAGCAGTTCTTC. Translated: CASSIASSTYNEQFF.